This T cell receptor beta chain was obtained from a study of blood T cell repertoires in COVID-19. Study background: The samples span acute and convalescent COVID-19 from the United States, Italy and Spain. PBMCs, B-cell-depleted T cells, or T cells provided the cDNA or gDNA that made up the material.

Seattle patient enrollment occurred during active infection, with longitudinal follow-up thereafter. Original analysis: Estimation of nucleated cell counts was performed using reference gene primer amplification. Assay used: immunoSEQ multiplex PCR; TCRdb lists only in-frame clones, some missing. The DNA gave D and trimming, while V, J and clone size come from that table. The table shows roughly 200,000 clones, with under 90% occurring only once. This clone was picked up one time. Source material: peripheral blood. The source is a woman over 75 with COVID-19, enrolled during active disease.

The CDR3 nucleotides are TGTGCCAGCTCACTTAGTTTCCTGGCTGAAGCTTTCTTT. It codes for CASSLSFLAEAFF. This sequence joins TRBV18 and TRBJ1-1; no definite D call. V was trimmed by 4 bases and J by 6 bases, leaving 12 bases between them. The germline CDR1 and CDR2 sequences are KGHSH and LQKENI. This CDR3 region has 13 residues.